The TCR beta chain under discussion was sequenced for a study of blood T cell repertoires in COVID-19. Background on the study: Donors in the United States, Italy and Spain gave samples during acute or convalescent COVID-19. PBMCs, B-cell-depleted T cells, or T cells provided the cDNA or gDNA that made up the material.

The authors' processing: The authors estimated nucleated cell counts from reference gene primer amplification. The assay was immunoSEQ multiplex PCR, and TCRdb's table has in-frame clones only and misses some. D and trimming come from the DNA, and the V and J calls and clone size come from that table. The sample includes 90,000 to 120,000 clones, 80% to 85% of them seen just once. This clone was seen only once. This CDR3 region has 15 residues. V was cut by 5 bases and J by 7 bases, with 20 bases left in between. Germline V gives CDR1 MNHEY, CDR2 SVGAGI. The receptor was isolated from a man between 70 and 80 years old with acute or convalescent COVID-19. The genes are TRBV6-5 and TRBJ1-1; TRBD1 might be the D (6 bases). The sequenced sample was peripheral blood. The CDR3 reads CASSTLKTGGLEAFF. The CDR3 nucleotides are TGTGCCAGCAGTACCCTCAAAACGGGGGGCCTTGAAGCTTTCTTT.